This T cell receptor beta chain was profiled in a study of T-cell reconstitution after alpha-beta-depleted transplantation in children. The library targeted TCRbeta and was prepared with unique molecular identifiers. TCRdb re-called the PCR reads through MiXCR, storing one row per CDR3 protein. The table records about 500,000 distinct CDR3 sequences, 30% to 35% of them present only once. This CDR3 has 13 residues. With 5 bases removed from V and 2 bases from J, the gap between germline ends came to 6 bases. Germline V gives CDR1 KGHDR, CDR2 SFDVKD. The chain links TRBV24-1 to TRBJ1-5; the D is unclear. The clonotype originates from a human donor who donated a stem cell graft to a child with aplastic anemia. The sample consisted of PBMCs from the stem cell graft donor, taken from the stem cell graft. The CDR3 protein is CATSVDGNQPQHF. Here the CDR3 DNA reads TGTGCCACCAGTGTAGACGGCAATCAGCCCCAGCATTTT.